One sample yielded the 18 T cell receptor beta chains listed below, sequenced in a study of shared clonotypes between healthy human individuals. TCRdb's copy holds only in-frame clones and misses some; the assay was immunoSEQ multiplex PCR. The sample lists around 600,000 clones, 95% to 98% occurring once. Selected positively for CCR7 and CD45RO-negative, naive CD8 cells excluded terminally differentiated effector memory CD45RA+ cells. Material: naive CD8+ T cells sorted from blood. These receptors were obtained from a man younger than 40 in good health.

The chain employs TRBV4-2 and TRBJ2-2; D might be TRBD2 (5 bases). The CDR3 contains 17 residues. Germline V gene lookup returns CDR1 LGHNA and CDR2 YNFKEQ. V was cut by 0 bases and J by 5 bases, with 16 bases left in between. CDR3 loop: CASSQEPRGPATGELFF. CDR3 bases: TGTGCCAGCAGCCAAGAACCCCGGGGTCCGGCAACCGGGGAGCTGTTTTTT.

The CDR3 is CASSLETLRGYEQYF. Written as DNA, the CDR3 is TGTGCCAGCAGCTTAGAGACGTTAAGGGGCTACGAGCAGTACTTC. J is TRBJ2-7 and V is TRBV7-8, with D tentatively TRBD1 (5 bases). The CDR3 totals 15 residues. Germline V CDR1 and CDR2: SGHVS, FQNEAQ. The V gene lost 1 base and the J gene lost 3 bases, with 13 bases spanning the gap.

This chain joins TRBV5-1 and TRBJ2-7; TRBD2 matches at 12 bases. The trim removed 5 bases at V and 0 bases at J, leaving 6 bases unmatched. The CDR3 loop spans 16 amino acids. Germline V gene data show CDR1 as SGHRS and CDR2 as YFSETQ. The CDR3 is CASSFGLAGISYEQYF. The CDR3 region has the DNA TGCGCCAGCAGTTTTGGACTAGCGGGGATCTCCTACGAGCAGTACTTC.

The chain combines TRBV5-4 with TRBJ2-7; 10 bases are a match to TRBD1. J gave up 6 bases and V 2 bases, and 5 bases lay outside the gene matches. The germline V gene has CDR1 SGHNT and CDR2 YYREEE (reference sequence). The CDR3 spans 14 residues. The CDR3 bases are TGTGCCAGCAGCTTTTCCGGGACAGGGGTCGAGCAGTACTTC. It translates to CASSFSGTGVEQYF.

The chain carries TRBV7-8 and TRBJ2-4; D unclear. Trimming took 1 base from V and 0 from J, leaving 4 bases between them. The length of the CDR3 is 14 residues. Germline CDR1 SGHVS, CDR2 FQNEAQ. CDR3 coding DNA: TGTGCCAGCAGCTTAGACATAGCCAAAAACATTCAGTACTTC. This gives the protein CASSLDIAKNIQYF.

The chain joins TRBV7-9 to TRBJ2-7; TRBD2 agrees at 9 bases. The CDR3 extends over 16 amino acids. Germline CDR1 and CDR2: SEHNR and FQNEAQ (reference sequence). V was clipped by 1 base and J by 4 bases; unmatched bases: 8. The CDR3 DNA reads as TGTGCCAGCAGCTTAGTTTCCCGTACTAGCGGGTACGAGCAGTACTTC. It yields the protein CASSLVSRTSGYEQYF. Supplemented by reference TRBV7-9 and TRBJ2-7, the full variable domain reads DTGVSQNPRHKITKRGQNVTFRCDPISEHNRLYWYRQTLGQGPEFLTYFQNEAQLEKSRLLSDRFSAERPKGSFSTLEIQRTEQGDSAMYLCASSLVSRTSGYEQYFGPGTRLTVT.

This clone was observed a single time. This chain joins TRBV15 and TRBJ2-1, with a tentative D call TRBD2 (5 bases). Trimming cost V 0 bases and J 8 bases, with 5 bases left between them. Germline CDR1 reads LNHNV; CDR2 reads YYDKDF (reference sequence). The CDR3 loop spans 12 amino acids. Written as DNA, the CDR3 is TGTGCCACCAGCAGAGACGGGGATGAGCAGTTCTTC. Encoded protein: CATSRDGDEQFF.

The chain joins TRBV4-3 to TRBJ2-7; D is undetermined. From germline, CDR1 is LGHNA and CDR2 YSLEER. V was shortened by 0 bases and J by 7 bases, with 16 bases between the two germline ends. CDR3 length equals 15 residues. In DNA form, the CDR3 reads TGCGCCAGCAGCCAAGAAGACCCAGGATCGGATGAGCAGTACTTC. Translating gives CASSQEDPGSDEQYF.

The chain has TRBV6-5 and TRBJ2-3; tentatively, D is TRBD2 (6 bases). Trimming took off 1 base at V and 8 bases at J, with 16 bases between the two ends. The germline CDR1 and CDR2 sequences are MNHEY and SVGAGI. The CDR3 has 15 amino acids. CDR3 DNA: TGTGCCAGCAGTTACTATCCTAGCGACCGAGCTACGCAGTATTTT. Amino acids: CASSYYPSDRATQYF.

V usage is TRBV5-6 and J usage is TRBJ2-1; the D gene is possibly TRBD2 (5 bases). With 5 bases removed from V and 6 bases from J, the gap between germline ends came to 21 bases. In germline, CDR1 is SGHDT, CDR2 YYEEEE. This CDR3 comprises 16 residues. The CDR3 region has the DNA TGTGCCAGCAGACTTGGGCTAGGTGAGGGCGGCAATGAGCAGTTCTTC. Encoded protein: CASRLGLGEGGNEQFF.

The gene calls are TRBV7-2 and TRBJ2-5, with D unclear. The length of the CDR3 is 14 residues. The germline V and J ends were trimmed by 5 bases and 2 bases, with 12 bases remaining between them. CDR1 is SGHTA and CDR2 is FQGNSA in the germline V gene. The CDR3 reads CASSTPMNQETQYF. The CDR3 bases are TGTGCCAGCAGCACACCAATGAATCAAGAGACCCAGTACTTC. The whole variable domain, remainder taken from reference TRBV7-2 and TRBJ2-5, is GAGVSQSPSNKVTEKGKDVELRCDPISGHTALYWYRQSLGQGLEFLIYFQGNSAPDKSGLPSDRFSAERTGGSVSTLTIQRTQQEDSAVYLCASSTPMNQETQYFGPGTRLLVL.

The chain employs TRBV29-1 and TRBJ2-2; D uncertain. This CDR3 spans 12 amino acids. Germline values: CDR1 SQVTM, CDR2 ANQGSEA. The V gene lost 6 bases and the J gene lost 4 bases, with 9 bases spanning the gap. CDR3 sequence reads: CSVWAPTGELFF. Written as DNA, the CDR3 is TGCAGCGTATGGGCCCCCACCGGGGAGCTGTTTTTT.

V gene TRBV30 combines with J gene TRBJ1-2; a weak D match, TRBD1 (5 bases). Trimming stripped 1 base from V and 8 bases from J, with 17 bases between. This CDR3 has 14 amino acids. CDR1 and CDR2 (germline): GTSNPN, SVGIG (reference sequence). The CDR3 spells CAWSGGVGLVGYTF. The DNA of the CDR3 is TGTGCCTGGAGTGGCGGAGTGGGGCTGGTAGGCTACACCTTC.

The CDR3: CASSTQPQGREQYF. The CDR3 DNA reads TGCGCCAGCAGCACTCAGCCGCAGGGGCGGGAGCAGTACTTC. The chain is built from TRBV4-1 and TRBJ2-7, with D possibly matching TRBD1 (6 bases). Germline V gene data show CDR1 as MGHRA and CDR2 as YSYEKL. With 5 bases removed from V and 7 bases from J, the gap between germline ends came to 18 bases. The CDR3 extends over 14 amino acids.

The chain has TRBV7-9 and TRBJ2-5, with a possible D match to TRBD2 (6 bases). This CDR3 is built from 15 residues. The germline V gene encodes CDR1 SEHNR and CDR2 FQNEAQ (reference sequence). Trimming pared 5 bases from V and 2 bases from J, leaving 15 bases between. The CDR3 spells CASSVPTSLQETQYF. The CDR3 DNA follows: TGTGCCAGCAGCGTCCCTACTAGCTTACAAGAGACCCAGTACTTC.

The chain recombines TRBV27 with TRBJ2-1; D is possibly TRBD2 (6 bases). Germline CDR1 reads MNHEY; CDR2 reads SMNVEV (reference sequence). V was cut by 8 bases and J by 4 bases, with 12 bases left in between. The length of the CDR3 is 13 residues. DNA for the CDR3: TGTGCCAGCGGCCAGGGACTTTACAATGAGCAGTTCTTC. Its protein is CASGQGLYNEQFF.

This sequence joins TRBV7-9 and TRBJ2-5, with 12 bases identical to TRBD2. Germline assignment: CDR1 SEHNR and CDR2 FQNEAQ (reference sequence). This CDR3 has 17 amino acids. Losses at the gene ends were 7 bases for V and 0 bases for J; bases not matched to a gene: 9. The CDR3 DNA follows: TGTGCCAGCACCCTACCCGGACTAGCGGGGAACCAAGAGACCCAGTACTTC. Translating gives CASTLPGLAGNQETQYF.

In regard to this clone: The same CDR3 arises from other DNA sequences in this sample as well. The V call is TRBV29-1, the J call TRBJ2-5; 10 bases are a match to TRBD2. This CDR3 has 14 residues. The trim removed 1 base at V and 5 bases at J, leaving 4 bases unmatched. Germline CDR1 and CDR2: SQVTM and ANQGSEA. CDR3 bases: TGCAGCGTTGAAGTAGCGGGAGGAGGTGAGACCCAGTACTTC. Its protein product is CSVEVAGGGETQYF.